This section outlines one T cell receptor beta chain sequence together with its context. The target of this receptor is not known. Base-call qualities are not available, and no considerably larger clone is one nucleotide away. In the paper's terms, the time point label means: baseline before first vaccination. The sample's treatment or condition, from its label and the paper: meningococcal conjugate vaccine given as trial control. Vaccinee samples came from UK trials COV001 and COV002, including a single-blind randomized controlled phase 2/3 trial of AZD1222 (ChAdOx1 nCoV-19) in healthy adults. Trial participant PBMC samples were collected at day 0 and day 28 after the second dose for TCRbeta chain sequencing. These data belong to a study of T cell responses to AZD1222 COVID-19 vaccine listed by TCRdb under 2021. Regarding the study in general: TCR sequencing covered approximately 230 trial participants: about 210 given two doses of AZD1222 and approximately 26 given two doses of MenACWY control vaccine. Trial participants were enrolled into age subgroups of 18-55, 56-69 and 70-plus years, which contained 148, 28 and 57 TCR-sequenced participants, respectively. Broad study findings and their caveats: Because no day 14 peak-response samples were available, the repertoires could be characterized only after the peak T cell response. Conclusions about previously exposed vaccinees were limited because only six AZD1222 recipients were SARS-CoV-2 seropositive at baseline. The 56-69-year group was small, and its depth increase did not reach significance, likely because of low power. Participants were mostly white British, with more females than males. The authors suggested clonal diversity may have been underestimated. Reportedly, almost half of the unique spike-specific TCRs recognized epitopes lying outside the regions that are mutated in the B.1.351 and B.1.1.7 variants. After two AZD1222 doses, both the breadth and the depth of spike-specific TCRs were significantly higher than at day 0 and than in MenACWY recipients. Vaccine-associated CD4 TCRs spanned the whole spike protein, with dominant responses in regions 160-218 and 743-854.

The CDR3 regions of human TCRbeta chains were subjected to immunosequencing. In the paper's pipeline: Repertoire TCRs were checked for matches against a reference library of SARS-CoV-2-specific TCRs that had been generated using the MIRA antigen-specificity platform. Breadth was defined as the fraction of unique TCRs that were SARS-CoV-2-associated, and depth was defined as the fraction of total T cells that were SARS-CoV-2-associated. Using the MIRA data, every spike-specific TCR was mapped to the spike region that the TCR reacted to and assigned to either a CD4 or a CD8 class. Log10-transformed breadth and depth values were compared by one-way ANOVA with Sidak's multiple comparisons tests. Held by TCRdb, this immuneACCESS table contains in-frame sequences only and omits some clones. Under half of the omission traces to an unresolved V gene where checked; the cause of the rest is unknown. Clone size and V and J calls were adopted from that table, with D and trimming inferred from the DNA. Recorded for this sample are about 120,000 clones; approximately 85% of them occurred a single time. Roughly 4.3% of the sample belongs to the ten largest clones.

Counted from cysteine to phenylalanine, this CDR3 has 16 amino acids. The sequence is cut down to CDR3 DNA, 48 bases in frame from base 1. Germline trimming: 11 bases from V, 4 bases from J; junction bases outside gene matches: 14. As encoded in the germline V gene, CDR1 is MDHEN while CDR2 is SYDVKM. Recombination linked TRBV28 to TRBJ1-5; a stretch of 10 junction bases matches TRBD1. The sequencing used peripheral blood, collected on day 0 of MenACWY control vaccination. This TCR came from an adult in good health. The nucleotide sequence is TGTGCCGTCAATCCCGCCGTGGGACAGGGGAATCAGCCCCAGCATTTT. Translated, it gives CAVNPAVGQGNQPQHF.